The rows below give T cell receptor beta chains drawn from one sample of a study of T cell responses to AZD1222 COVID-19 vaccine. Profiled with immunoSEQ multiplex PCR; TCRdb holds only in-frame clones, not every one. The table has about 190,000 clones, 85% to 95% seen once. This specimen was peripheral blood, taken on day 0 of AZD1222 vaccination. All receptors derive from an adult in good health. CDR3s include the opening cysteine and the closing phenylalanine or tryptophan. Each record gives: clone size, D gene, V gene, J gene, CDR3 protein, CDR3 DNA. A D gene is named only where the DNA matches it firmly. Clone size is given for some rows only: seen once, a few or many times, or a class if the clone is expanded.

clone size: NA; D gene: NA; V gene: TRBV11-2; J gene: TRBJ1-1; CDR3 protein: CASNSVPRLPDTEAFF; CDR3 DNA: TGTGCCAGCAACTCCGTGCCGCGACTACCAGACACTGAAGCTTTCTTT
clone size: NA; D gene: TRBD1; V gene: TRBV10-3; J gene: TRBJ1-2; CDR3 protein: CAISEDRGLYGYTF; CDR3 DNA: TGTGCCATCAGTGAGGACAGGGGGCTTTATGGCTACACCTTC
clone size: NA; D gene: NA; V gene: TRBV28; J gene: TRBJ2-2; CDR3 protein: CASKPRQANTGELFF; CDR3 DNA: TGTGCCAGCAAACCACGACAGGCCAACACCGGGGAGCTGTTTTTT
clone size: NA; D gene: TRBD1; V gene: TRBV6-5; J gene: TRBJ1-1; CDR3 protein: CASSKYRGLSEAFF; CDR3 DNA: TGTGCCAGCAGCAAATACAGGGGGCTGTCTGAAGCTTTCTTT
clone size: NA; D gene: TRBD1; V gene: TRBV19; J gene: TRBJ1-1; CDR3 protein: CASSRQGSTEAFF; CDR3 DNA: TGTGCCAGTAGTCGACAGGGTAGCACTGAAGCTTTCTTT
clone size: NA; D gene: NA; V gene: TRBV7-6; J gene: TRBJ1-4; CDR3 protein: CASSPPPGGRDEKLFF; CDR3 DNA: TGTGCCAGCAGCCCCCCGCCCGGGGGAAGGGATGAAAAACTGTTTTTT
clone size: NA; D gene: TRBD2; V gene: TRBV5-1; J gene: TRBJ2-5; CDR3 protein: CASSLGLAGVETQYF; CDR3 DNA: TGCGCCAGCAGCCTCGGACTAGCGGGGGTAGAGACCCAGTACTTC
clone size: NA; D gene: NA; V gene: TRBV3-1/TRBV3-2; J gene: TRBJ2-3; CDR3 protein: CASSQGQRTDTQYF; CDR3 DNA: TGTGCCAGCAGCCAAGGTCAGAGAACAGATACGCAGTATTTT
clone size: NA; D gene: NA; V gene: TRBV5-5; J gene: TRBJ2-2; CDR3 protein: CASSLLVARLNTGELFF; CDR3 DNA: TGTGCCAGCAGCTTGCTGGTGGCCAGACTTAACACCGGGGAGCTGTTTTTT
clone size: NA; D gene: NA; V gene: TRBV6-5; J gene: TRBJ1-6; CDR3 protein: CASSYAGDSPLHF; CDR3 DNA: TGTGCCAGCAGTTACGCAGGGGATTCACCCCTCCACTTT
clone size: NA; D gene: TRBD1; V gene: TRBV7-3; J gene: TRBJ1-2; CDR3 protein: CASSLIGMGQGDYGYTF; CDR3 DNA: TGTGCCAGCAGCTTAATAGGAATGGGACAGGGCGACTATGGCTACACCTTC
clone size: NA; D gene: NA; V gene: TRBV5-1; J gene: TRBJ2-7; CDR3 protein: CASSVGGTVSSYEQYF; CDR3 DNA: TGCGCCAGCAGCGTCGGAGGGACGGTGAGCTCCTACGAGCAGTACTTC
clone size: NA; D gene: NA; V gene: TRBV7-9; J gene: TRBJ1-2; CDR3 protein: CASSPHGHRDGGYTF; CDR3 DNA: TGTGCCAGCAGCCCCCACGGCCACAGGGATGGCGGCTACACCTTC
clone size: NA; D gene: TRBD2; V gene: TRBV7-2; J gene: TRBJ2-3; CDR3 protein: CASSTTSGGRADTQYF; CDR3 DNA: TGTGCCAGCAGCACGACTAGCGGGGGTCGGGCAGATACGCAGTATTTT
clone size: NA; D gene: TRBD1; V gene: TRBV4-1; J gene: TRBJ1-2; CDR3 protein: CASSTRDRQAYGYTF; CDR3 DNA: TGCGCCAGCAGCACCCGGGACAGACAGGCTTATGGCTACACCTTC
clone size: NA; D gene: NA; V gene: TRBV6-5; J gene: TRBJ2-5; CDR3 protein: CASTTDPQETQYF; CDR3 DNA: TGTGCCAGCACCACGGACCCACAGGAGACCCAGTACTTC
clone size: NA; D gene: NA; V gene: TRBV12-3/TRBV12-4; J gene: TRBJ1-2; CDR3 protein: CASRSGGVYGYTF; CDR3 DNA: TGTGCCAGCAGGAGCGGGGGGGTCTATGGCTACACCTTC
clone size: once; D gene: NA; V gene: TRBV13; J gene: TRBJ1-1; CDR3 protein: CASGRMNTEAFF; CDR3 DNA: TGTGCCAGCGGGCGGATGAACACTGAAGCTTTCTTT
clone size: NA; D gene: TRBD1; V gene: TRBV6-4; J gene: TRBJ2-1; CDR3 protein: CASSQQGLISGEQFF; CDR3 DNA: TGTGCCAGCAGTCAACAGGGGTTAATTTCTGGTGAGCAGTTCTTC
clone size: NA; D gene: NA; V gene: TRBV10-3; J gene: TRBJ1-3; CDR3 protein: CAISPRAGNTIYF; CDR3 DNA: TGTGCCATCAGTCCCAGGGCTGGAAACACCATATATTTT
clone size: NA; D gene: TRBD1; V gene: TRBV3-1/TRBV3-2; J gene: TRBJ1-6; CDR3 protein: CASSFRTGRSPLHF; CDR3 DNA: TGTGCCAGCAGCTTTCGGACAGGGAGATCACCCCTCCACTTT
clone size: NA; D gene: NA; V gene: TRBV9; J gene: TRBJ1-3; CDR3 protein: CASSVEGGRDTIYF; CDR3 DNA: TGTGCCAGCAGCGTAGAGGGAGGGAGGGACACCATATATTTT
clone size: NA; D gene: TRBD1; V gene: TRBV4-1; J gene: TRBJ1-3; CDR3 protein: CASSQEPGQGTTIYF; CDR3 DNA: TGCGCCAGCAGCCAAGAACCGGGACAGGGGACCACCATATATTTT
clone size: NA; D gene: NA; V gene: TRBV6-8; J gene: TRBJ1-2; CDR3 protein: CAILPGGGYTF; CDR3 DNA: TGTGCCATCTTGCCGGGGGGTGGCTACACCTTC
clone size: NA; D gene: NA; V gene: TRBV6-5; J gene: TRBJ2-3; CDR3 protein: CASRRPPATQYF; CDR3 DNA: TGTGCCAGCAGACGCCCCCCGGCTACGCAGTATTTT
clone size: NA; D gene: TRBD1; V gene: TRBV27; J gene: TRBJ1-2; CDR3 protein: CASSGYGQGSGYTF; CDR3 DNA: TGTGCCAGCAGTGGATACGGACAGGGGAGCGGCTACACCTTC
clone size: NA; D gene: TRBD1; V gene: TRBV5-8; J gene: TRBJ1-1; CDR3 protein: CASSLVTGRGTEAFF; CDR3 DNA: TGTGCCAGCAGCTTGGTGACAGGGAGAGGGACTGAAGCTTTCTTT
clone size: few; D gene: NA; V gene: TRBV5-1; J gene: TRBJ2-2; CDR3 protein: CASSFRQGSTGELFF; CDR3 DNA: TGCGCCAGCAGCTTTCGGCAGGGGAGCACCGGGGAGCTGTTTTTT
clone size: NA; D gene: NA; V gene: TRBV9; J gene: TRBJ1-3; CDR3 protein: CASSVWDSRQSGNTIYF; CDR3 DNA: TGTGCCAGCAGCGTTTGGGACTCTCGACAGTCTGGAAACACCATATATTTT
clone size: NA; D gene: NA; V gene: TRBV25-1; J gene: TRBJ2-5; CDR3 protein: CASTAQETQYF; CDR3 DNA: TGTGCCAGCACGGCCCAGGAGACCCAGTACTTC
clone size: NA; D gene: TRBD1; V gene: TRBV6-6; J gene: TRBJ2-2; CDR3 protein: CASSLDRVAGELFF; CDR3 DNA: TGTGCCAGCAGTTTGGACAGGGTGGCCGGGGAGCTGTTTTTT
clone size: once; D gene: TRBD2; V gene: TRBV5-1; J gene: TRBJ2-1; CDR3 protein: CASSLVAGALYNEQFF; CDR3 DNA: TGCGCCAGCAGCTTGGTAGCGGGGGCCCTGTACAATGAGCAGTTCTTC
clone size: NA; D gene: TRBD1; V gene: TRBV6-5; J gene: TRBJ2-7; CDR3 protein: CASSQGAWYEQYF; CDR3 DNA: TGTGCCAGCAGTCAGGGGGCTTGGTACGAGCAGTACTTC
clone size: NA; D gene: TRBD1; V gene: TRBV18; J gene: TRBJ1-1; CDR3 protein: CASSPRQGENTEAFF; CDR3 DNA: TGTGCCAGCTCACCACGACAGGGGGAGAACACTGAAGCTTTCTTT
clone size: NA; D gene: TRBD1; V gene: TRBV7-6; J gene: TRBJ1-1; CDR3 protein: CASSQGGVIEAFF; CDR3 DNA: TGTGCCAGCAGCCAGGGGGGAGTGATTGAAGCTTTCTTT
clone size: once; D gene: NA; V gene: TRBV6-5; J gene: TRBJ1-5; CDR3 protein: CAGRAQADSNQPQHF; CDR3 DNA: TGTGCCGGCCGGGCCCAGGCTGATAGCAATCAGCCCCAGCATTTT
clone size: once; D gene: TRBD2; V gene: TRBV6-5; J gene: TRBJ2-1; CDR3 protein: CASSLRLASNEQFF; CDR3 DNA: TGTGCCAGCAGCCTTAGACTAGCGAGCAATGAGCAGTTCTTC
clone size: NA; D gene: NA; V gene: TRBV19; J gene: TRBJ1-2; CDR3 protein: CASSIGTITRYGYTF; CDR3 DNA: TGTGCCAGTAGTATTGGGACAATCACCAGATATGGCTACACCTTC
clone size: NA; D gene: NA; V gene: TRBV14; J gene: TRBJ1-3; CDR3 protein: CASSQVSNSGNTIYF; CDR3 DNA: TGTGCCAGCAGCCAAGTCAGCAACTCTGGAAACACCATATATTTT
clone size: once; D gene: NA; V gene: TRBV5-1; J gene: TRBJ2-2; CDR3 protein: CASSSIPLNTGELFF; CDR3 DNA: TGCGCCAGCAGCTCAATTCCCCTGAACACCGGGGAGCTGTTTTTT
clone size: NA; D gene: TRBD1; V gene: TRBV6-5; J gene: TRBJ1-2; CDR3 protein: CASSLTGDYGYTF; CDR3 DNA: TGTGCCAGCAGCCTTACAGGGGACTATGGCTACACCTTC
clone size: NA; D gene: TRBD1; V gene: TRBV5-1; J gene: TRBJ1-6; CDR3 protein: CASSFGQGDSPLHF; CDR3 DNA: TGCGCCAGCAGCTTCGGGCAGGGGGATTCACCCCTCCACTTT
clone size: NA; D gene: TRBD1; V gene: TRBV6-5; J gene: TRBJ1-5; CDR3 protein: CASSTQGLSNQPQHF; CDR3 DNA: TGTGCCAGCAGCACACAGGGGTTGAGCAATCAGCCCCAGCATTTT
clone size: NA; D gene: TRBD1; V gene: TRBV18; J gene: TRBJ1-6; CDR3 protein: CASSPRDRGAGNSPLHF; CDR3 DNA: TGTGCCAGCTCACCACGGGACAGGGGCGCCGGGAATTCACCCCTCCACTTT
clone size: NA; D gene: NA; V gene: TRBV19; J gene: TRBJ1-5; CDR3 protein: CASRSGGNIGNQPQHF; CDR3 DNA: TGTGCCAGTAGGTCCGGGGGGAATATCGGCAATCAGCCCCAGCATTTT
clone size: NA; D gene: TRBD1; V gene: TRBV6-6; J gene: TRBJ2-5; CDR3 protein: CASSYLTGGQETQYF; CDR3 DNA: TGTGCCAGCAGTTACCTCACAGGGGGGCAAGAGACCCAGTACTTC
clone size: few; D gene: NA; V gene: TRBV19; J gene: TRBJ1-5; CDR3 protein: CASTDSSNQPQHF; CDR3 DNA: TGTGCCAGTACTGACAGTAGCAATCAGCCCCAGCATTTT